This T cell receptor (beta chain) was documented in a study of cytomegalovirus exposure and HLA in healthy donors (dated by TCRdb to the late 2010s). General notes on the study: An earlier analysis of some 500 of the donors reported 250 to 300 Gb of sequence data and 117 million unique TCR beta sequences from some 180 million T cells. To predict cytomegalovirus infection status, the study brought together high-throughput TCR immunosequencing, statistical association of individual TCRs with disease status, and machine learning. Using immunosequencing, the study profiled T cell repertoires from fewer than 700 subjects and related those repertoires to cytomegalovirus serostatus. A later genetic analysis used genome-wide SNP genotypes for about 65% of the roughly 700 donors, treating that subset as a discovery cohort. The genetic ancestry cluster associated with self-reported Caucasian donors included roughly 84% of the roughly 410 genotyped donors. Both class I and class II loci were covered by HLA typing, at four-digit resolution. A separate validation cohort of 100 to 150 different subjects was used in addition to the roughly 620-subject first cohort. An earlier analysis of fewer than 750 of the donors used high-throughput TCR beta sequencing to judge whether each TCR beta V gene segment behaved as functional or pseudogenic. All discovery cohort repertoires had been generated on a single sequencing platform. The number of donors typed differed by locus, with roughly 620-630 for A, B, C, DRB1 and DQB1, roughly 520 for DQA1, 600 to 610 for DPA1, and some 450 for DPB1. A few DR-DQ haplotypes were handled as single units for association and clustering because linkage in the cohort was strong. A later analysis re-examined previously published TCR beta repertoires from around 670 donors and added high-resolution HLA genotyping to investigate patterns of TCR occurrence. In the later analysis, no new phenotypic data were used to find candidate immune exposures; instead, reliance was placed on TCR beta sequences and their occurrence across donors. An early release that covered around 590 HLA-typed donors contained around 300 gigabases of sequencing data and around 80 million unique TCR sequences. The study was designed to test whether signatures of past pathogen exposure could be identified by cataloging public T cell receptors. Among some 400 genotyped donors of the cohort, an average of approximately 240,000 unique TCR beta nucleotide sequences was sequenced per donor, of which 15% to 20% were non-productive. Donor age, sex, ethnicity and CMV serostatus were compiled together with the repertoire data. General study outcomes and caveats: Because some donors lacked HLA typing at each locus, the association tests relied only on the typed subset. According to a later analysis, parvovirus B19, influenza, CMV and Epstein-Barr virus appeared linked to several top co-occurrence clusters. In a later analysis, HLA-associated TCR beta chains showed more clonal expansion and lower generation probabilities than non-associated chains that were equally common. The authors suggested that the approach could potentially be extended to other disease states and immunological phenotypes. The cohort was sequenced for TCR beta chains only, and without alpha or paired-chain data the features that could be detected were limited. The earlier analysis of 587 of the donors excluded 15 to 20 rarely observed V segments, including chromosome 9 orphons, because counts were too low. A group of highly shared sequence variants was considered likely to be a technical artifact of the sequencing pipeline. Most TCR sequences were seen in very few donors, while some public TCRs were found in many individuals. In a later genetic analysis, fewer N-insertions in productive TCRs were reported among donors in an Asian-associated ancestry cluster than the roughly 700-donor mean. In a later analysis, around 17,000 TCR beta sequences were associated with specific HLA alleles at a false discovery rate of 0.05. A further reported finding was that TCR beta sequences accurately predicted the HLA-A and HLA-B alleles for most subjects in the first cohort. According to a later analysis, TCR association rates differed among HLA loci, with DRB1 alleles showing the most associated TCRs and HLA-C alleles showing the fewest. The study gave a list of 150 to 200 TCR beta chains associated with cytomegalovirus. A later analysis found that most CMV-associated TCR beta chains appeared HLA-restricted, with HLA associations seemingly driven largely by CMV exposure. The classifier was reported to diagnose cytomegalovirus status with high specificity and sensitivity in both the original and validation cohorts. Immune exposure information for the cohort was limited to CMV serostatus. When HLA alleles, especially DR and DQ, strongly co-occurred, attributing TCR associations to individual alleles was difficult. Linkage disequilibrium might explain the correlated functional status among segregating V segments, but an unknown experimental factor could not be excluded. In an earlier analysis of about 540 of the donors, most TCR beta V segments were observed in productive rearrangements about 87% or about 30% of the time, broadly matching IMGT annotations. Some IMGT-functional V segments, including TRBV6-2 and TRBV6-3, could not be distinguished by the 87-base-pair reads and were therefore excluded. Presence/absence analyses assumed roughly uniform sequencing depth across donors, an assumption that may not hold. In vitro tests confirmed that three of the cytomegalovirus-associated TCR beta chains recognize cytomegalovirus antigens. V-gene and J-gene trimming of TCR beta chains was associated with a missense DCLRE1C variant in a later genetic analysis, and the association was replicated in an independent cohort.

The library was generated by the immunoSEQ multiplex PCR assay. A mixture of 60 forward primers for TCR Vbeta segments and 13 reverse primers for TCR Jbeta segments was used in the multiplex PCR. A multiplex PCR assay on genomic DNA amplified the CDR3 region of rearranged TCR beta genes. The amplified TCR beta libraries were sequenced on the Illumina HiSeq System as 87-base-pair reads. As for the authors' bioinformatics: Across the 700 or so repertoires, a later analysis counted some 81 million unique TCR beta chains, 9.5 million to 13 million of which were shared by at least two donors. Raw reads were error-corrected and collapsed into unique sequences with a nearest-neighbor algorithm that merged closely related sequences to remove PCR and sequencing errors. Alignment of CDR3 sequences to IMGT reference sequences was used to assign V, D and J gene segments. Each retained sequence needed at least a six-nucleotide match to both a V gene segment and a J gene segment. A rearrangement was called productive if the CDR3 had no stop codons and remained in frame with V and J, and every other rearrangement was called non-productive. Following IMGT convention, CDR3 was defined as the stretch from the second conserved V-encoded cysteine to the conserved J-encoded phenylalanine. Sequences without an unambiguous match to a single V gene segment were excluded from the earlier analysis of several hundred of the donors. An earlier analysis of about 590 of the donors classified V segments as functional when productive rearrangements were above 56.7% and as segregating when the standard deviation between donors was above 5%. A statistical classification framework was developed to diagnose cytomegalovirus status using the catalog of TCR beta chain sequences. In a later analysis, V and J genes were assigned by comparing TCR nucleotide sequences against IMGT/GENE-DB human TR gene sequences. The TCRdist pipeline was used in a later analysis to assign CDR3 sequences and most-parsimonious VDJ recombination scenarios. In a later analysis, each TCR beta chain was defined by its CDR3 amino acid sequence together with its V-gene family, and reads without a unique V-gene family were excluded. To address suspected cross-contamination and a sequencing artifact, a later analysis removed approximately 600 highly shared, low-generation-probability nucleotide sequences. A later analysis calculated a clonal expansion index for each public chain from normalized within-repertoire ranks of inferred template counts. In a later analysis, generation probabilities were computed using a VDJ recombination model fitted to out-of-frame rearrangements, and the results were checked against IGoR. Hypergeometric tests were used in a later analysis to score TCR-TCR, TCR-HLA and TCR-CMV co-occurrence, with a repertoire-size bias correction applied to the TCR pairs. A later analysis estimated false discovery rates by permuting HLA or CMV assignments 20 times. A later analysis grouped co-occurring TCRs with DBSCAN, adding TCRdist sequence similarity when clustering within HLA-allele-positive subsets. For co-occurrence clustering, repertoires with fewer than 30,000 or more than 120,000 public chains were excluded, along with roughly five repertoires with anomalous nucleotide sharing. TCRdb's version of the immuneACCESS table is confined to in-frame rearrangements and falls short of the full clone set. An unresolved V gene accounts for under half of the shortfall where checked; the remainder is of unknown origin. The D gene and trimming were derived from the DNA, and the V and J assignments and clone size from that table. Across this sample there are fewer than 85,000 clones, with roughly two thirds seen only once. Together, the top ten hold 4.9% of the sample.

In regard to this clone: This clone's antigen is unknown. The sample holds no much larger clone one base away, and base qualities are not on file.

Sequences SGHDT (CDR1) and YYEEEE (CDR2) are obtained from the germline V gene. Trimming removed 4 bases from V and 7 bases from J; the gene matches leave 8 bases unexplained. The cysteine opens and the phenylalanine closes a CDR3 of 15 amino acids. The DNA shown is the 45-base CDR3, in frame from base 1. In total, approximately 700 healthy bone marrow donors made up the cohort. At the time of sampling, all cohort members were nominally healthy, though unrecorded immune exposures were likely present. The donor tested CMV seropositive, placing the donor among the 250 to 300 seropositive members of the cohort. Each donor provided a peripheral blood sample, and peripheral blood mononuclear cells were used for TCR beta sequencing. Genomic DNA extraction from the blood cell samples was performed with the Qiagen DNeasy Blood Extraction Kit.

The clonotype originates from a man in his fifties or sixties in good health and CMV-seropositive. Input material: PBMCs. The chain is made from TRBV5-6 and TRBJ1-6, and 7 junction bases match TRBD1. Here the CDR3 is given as CASSKRGTANSPLHF. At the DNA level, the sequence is TGTGCCAGCAGCAAACGTGGGACAGCGAATTCACCCCTCCACTTT. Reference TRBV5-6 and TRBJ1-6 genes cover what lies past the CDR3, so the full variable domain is DAGVTQSPTHLIKTRGQQVTLRCSPKSGHDTVSWYQQALGQGPQFIFQYYEEEERQRGNFPDRFSGHQFPNYSSELNVNALLLGDSALYLCASSKRGTANSPLHFGNGTRLTVT.